The following is a T cell receptor beta chain sequence with its context. The antigen is not known. This specimen comes from a study of cytomegalovirus exposure and HLA in healthy donors. Study-wide context: Genetic ancestry analysis placed 75% to 85% of the 400 or so donors that were genotyped in the Caucasian-associated cluster. General study findings and limits: The study designated 150 to 200 TCR beta chains cytomegalovirus-associated. Some V segments, including TRBV6-2 and TRBV6-3, were excluded as indistinguishable.

PCR involved 60 Vbeta and 13 Jbeta primers. Generated by immunoSEQ multiplex PCR, the TCRdb table keeps only in-frame clones and is missing some. The sample shows tens of thousands of clones, 81% of them seen only once. Germline V CDR1 and CDR2: GTSNPN, SVGIG (reference sequence). The CDR3 is 15 residues long. Trimming removed 1 base from V and 8 bases from J; junction bases left unmatched: 5. Sequencing used PBMCs. This clonotype originated in a woman under 40 in good health and CMV-seronegative. The rearrangement links TRBV30 to TRBJ2-1; TRBD2 matches 13 bases. The CDR3 sequence is CAWSGTSGSSDEQFF. In nucleotides, the CDR3 is TGTGCCTGGAGTGGGACTAGCGGGAGCTCTGATGAGCAGTTCTTC.